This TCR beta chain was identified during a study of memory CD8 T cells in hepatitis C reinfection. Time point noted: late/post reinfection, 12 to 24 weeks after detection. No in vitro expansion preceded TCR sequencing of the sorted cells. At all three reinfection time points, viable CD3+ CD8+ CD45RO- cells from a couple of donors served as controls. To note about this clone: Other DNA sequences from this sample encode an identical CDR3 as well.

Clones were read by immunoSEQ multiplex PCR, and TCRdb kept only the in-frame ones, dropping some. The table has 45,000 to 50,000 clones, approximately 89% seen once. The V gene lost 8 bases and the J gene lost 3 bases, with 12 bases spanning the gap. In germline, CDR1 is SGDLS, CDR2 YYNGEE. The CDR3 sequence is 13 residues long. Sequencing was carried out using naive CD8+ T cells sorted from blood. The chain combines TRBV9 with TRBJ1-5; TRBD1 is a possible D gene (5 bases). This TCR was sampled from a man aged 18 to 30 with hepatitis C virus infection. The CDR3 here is CASGGGDNQPQHF. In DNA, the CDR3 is TGTGCCAGTGGGGGAGGTGACAATCAGCCCCAGCATTTT.